The clone carrying this T cell receptor beta chain has more than one count but fewer than ten. Its matching antigen is unknown. The Oncomine TCR Beta short-read assay sequenced DNA from cultured CD4+ T cells. TCRdb called the PCR reads again in MiXCR, with one record for every CDR3 protein. The sample yields about 16,000 distinct CDR3 sequences, about 59% seen once. These data are taken from a study of vaccination and CD4 T cells after COVID-19. Described time point: late sampling 161 to 241 days after vaccination in a few convalescent patients. Specified treatment: approximately 10-day PBMC culture with coronavirus spike peptide pools or control peptides (ViraFEST assay). ViraFEST used peptide pools to expand antigen-specific T cells before TCR sequencing. This clonotype was sampled from a human donor who had recovered from COVID-19. The starting material was CD4+ T cells from blood, cultured in vitro, obtained about 7 months after SARS-CoV-2 vaccination.

The CDR3 region has the DNA TGTGCCAGCAGCGATAAGAGGCCGGGGGCCTCGGAAGAGCAGTACTTC. It encodes CASSDKRPGASEEQYF. V is TRBV7-6 and J is TRBJ2-7; tentatively, D is TRBD1 or TRBD2 (6 bases each). Germline V CDR1 and CDR2: SGHVS, FNYEAQ. This CDR3 contains 16 residues. The V end lost 5 bases, the J end lost 7 bases, and 24 bases lay between the germline ends.